The sequence of this T cell receptor beta chain was determined in a study of T cells after posttransplantation cyclophosphamide. The protocol was immunoSEQ multiplex PCR, while the TCRdb copy is restricted to in-frame clones and leaves out a portion. The sample comprises 9,500 to 12,000 clones, 90% to 95% of which are singletons, and approximately 3.9% rests with the top ten. In regard to this clone: The antigen remains unidentified.

General study results and limits: After PTCy, TRB diversity resembled that of CNI/methotrexate controls. Blood and skin or GI T cell repertoires showed limited TRB overlap. Later post-transplant blood repertoires were often dominated by donor CD8+ memory clones.

Trimming removed 0 bases from V and 8 bases from J, with 12 bases in between. Germline values: CDR1 SGDLS, CDR2 YYNGEE. CDR3 length: 14 amino acids. Treatment was busulfan-fludarabine conditioning, a marrow graft, and cyclophosphamide on days +3 and +4. The V and J genes are TRBV9 and TRBJ2-1; D might be TRBD1 (6 bases). The sequencing here drew on PBMCs, taken after allogeneic stem cell transplant with posttransplant cyclophosphamide. The clonotype originates from a female patient younger than 45 who received an allogeneic stem cell transplant from an unrelated donor, was CMV-positive, and had no GVHD. Among the T cells, some may be from the graft donor. The CDR3 loop reads CASSVGPGADEQFF. In nucleotides, the CDR3 is TGTGCCAGCAGCGTAGGTCCAGGGGCCGATGAGCAGTTCTTC.